This TCR beta chain was obtained from a study of blood T cell repertoires in COVID-19. Looking at the study overall: The samples span acute and convalescent COVID-19 from the United States, Italy and Spain.

Seattle enrolled patients during active infection and tracked them longitudinally. As processed by the authors: Estimation of nucleated cell counts was performed using reference gene primer amplification. Libraries were prepared by immunoSEQ multiplex PCR; TCRdb keeps only in-frame clonotypes and omits some of them. Clone size and the V and J calls come from that table; the DNA yielded D and trimming. This table holds 250,000 to 400,000 clones, approximately 89% found once. Germline CDR1 reads LGHNA; CDR2 reads YNFKEQ. Losses at the gene ends were 4 bases for V and 2 bases for J; bases not matched to a gene: 10. This CDR3 is built from 17 residues.

This sequence originates from a woman in her 30s with COVID-19, enrolled during active disease. Material for sequencing was peripheral blood. The J gene is TRBJ2-3, the V gene TRBV4-2, with 9 bases fitting TRBD2. CDR3: CASSLLLRGGDTDTQYF. In nucleotides, the CDR3 is TGTGCCAGCAGCCTACTCCTTCGCGGGGGGGACACAGATACGCAGTATTTT.